A single count supports the clone carrying this T cell receptor (beta chain). The same CDR3 is also encoded by other DNA sequences in this sample. Participant-given clinical history determined each cohort assignment. Resolution of symptoms, clearance, or two negative PCRs was present in recovered Cohort 3 donors. This entry comes from a study of blood T cell repertoires in COVID-19. Profiling relied on immunoSEQ multiplex PCR, and the TCRdb table lists in-frame clones only, not all of them. Of fewer than 350,000 clones listed, roughly 90% are singletons. CDR1 SGHRS and CDR2 YFSETQ come from the germline V gene. Trimming at V came to 1 base and at J to 6 bases, leaving 3 bases not matched to a gene. This CDR3 comprises 14 residues.

The sequencing input was PBMCs or T cells enriched from blood (not recorded which). This sequence was found in a man in his sixties who had recovered from COVID-19. The chain has TRBV5-1 and TRBJ2-2, with 7 bases matching TRBD1. CDR3 region: CASSLQQGAGELFF. The DNA of the CDR3 is TGCGCCAGCAGCTTGCAGCAGGGGGCCGGGGAGCTGTTTTTT.